Listed here are 16 T cell receptor beta chains from one sample, sequenced in a study of regulatory T cells in long-lasting Graves disease. Time point defined: newly diagnosed GD, antithyroid drugs for less than 3 months. Following extraction of RNA from PBMCs, that RNA was used to make the TCR library. In building TCR beta libraries, iRepertoire HTBI primers were used together with Arm-PCR of CDR3 regions. TCRdb recomputed calls from the multiplex PCR reads with MiXCR, one row per CDR3 protein. This sample yields approximately 390,000 distinct CDR3 sequences, of which about 17% are seen a single time; 20% belongs to the top ten. The same sample was also studied in work on T cells in Graves' hyperthyroidism and ophthalmopathy.

Sequences were derived from peripheral blood mononuclear cells (PBMCs), sampled at new diagnosis, from a patient treated with antithyroid drugs. The source is a woman aged 18-29 years with Graves disease.

A note on this clonotype: Sequence at one end of the junction differs from germline and may be a read error. The chain carries TRBV6-1 and TRBJ2-2; perhaps TRBD2 as D (5 bases). This CDR3 comprises 15 residues. The germline V gene encodes CDR1 MNHNS and CDR2 SASEGT. The DNA of the CDR3 is TGTGCCAGCAGTGCCCGGAGAACGAACACCGGGGAGCTGCTTTTT. This gives the protein CASSARRTNTGELLF.

This clonotype was recorded at least ten times. The chain has TRBV28 and TRBJ2-7; D possibly corresponds to TRBD1 (5 bases). Trimming pared 2 bases from V and 1 base from J, leaving 27 bases between. The CDR3 is made up of 20 amino acids. The germline V gene encodes CDR1 MDHEN and CDR2 SYDVKM. The CDR3 DNA follows: TGTGCCAGCAGTTTAAAAGGGATGCTCTTAGGGTCAGGGTTATCCTACGAGCAGTACTTC. The encoded protein is CASSLKGMLLGSGLSYEQYF.

This chain links TRBV9 with TRBJ2-2, with TRBD1 matching 7 bases. This CDR3 comprises 16 residues. The V segment lost 3 bases and the J segment 7 bases; nucleotides outside the gene matches: 12. Germline V gene sequence: CDR1 SGDLS, CDR2 YYNGEE. CDR3 sequence: CASSEQGSLAGGELFF. The CDR3 region has the DNA TGTGCCAGCAGCGAACAGGGGTCGCTAGCCGGCGGGGAGCTGTTTTTT.

This clonotype was recorded a few times. The gene calls are TRBV14 and TRBJ1-5; possibly TRBD1 for D (6 bases). The germline gives CDR1 SGHDN, CDR2 FVKESK. V was clipped by 9 bases and J by 3 bases, with 12 bases between them. This CDR3 is built from 13 residues. CDR3 region: CASNRDTNQPQHF. CDR3 sequence (DNA): TGTGCCAGTAACCGGGACACCAATCAGCCCCAGCATTTT.

The V gene is TRBV7-9, the J gene TRBJ2-2, with 12 bases matching TRBD1. The CDR3 is 14 amino acids. CDR1 and CDR2 (germline): SEHNR, FQNEAQ (reference sequence). V was clipped by 3 bases and J by 9 bases; unmatched bases: 2. The CDR3 spells CASSFGTGGRELFF. CDR3 DNA: TGTGCCAGCAGCTTCGGGACAGGGGGCCGGGAGCTGTTTTTT.

This chain connects TRBV19 to TRBJ2-5; D may correspond to TRBD1 or TRBD2 (5 bases each). With 4 bases removed from V and 1 base from J, the gap between germline ends came to 13 bases. There are 15 residues in the CDR3. Germline V gives CDR1 LNHDA, CDR2 SQIVND (reference sequence). The CDR3 bases are TGTGCCAGTAGTAGGGGCGGAGGCCTCCAAGAGACCCAGTACTTC. Its protein product is CASSRGGGLQETQYF.

This clonotype was seen more than once but under ten times. V gene TRBV28 combines with J gene TRBJ1-2, with D hard to call. The germline V gene encodes CDR1 MDHEN and CDR2 SYDVKM. The CDR3 runs 15 residues. The V end lost 2 bases, the J end lost 1 base, and 11 bases lay between the germline ends. The CDR3 is CASSLELEINYGYTF. The CDR3 region has the DNA TGTGCCAGCAGTTTAGAACTGGAAATTAACTATGGCTACACCTTC.

V and J are TRBV7-9 and TRBJ1-2; maybe TRBD1 (5 bases). This CDR3 spans 13 amino acids. CDR1 is SEHNR, CDR2 FQNEAQ, per germline (reference sequence). V lost 1 base and J lost 5, with 8 bases in between. This chain's CDR3 is CASSLGEGYGYTF. The CDR3 DNA is TGTGCCAGCAGCTTAGGGGAGGGGTATGGCTACACCTTC.

Ten or more counts support this clonotype. The chain employs TRBV4-1 and TRBJ2-7; 9 bases map to TRBD2. CDR1 MGHRA and CDR2 YSYEKL come from the germline V gene. Germline trimming cut 2 bases from V and 2 bases from J; bases unmatched to any gene: 4. The CDR3 sequence is 15 residues long. The CDR3 region is CASSQPTSGAYEQYF. DNA of the CDR3: TGCGCCAGCAGCCAACCGACTAGCGGCGCCTACGAGCAGTACTTC.

V is TRBV28 and J is TRBJ1-2, with D unresolved. V was trimmed by 2 bases and J by 7 bases, leaving 20 bases between them. The CDR3 has 16 residues. Germline V CDR1 and CDR2: MDHEN, SYDVKM. The CDR3 protein is CASSLSQLLKTGGYTF. The CDR3, as DNA: TGTGCCAGCAGTTTAAGTCAGTTACTCAAAACTGGTGGCTACACCTTC.

Many counts were recorded for this clonotype. This rearrangement joins TRBV5-1 to TRBJ2-6; the match to TRBD1 covers 12 bases. CDR3 length equals 21 residues. From germline, CDR1 is SGHRS and CDR2 YFSETQ. V shed 1 base and J 1 base; nucleotides not matched to a gene: 12. CDR3 loop: CASSLIGTGGSMWSGANVLTF. CDR3 nucleotides: TGCGCCAGCAGCTTGATTGGGACAGGGGGCTCGATGTGGTCTGGGGCCAACGTCCTGACTTTC.

As to this clonotype: A much larger clone differs by one base, so this may be a read error. The chain recombines TRBV28 with TRBJ1-1, with a weak D call TRBD1 (6 bases). CDR3 length equals 16 residues. The germline V and J ends were trimmed by 5 bases and 0 bases, with 16 bases remaining between them. Germline loops: CDR1 MDHEN, CDR2 SYDVKM. For the CDR3, the DNA is TGTGCCAGCAGTATGTCCCTGGACAGCATGAACACTGAAGCTTTCTTT. Amino acid sequence: CASSMSLDSMNTEAFF.

This clonotype was picked up many times. The rearrangement uses TRBV3-1 and TRBJ1-3, with D possibly matching TRBD1 (5 bases). Deletions cut 2 bases from V and 2 bases from J, with 13 bases between. Germline V gene data show CDR1 as LGHDT and CDR2 as YNNKEL (reference sequence). This CDR3 has 16 residues. The CDR3 DNA reads as TGTGCCAGCAGCCAATACATCCGGGGCCCTGGAAACACCATATATTTT. Its protein is CASSQYIRGPGNTIYF.

This sequence joins TRBV15 and TRBJ1-2; 7 bases map to TRBD1. The length of the CDR3 is 15 residues. V trimming: 4 bases; J trimming: 2 bases; junction bases outside the gene matches: 7. Germline loops: CDR1 LNHNV, CDR2 YYDKDF (reference sequence). This CDR3 is CATSTGQVGNYGYTF. The CDR3 coding sequence is TGTGCCACCAGCACCGGACAGGTTGGGAACTATGGCTACACCTTC.

This clonotype was observed many times. This chain connects TRBV12-3 or TRBV12-4 to TRBJ2-7; tentatively, D is TRBD1 or TRBD2 (5 bases each). V lost 5 bases to trimming and J lost 8 bases, with 16 bases between them. This CDR3 has 13 residues. The CDR3 reads CASSPGTLSKQYF. In DNA form, the CDR3 reads TGTGCCAGCAGTCCCGGGACGCTCTCGAAGCAGTACTTC.

This rearrangement joins TRBV12-3 or TRBV12-4 to TRBJ1-5, with D tentatively TRBD1 (5 bases). The CDR3 covers 13 residues. With 6 bases removed from V and 13 bases from J, the gap between germline ends came to 19 bases. This CDR3 is CASRKLGATNQHF. The CDR3 coding sequence is TGTGCCAGCAGAAAGCTCGGGGCCACGAATCAGCATTTT.